This T cell receptor (beta chain) was recovered during a study of blood T cell repertoires in COVID-19. Study context: The study drew acute and convalescent COVID-19 samples from the United States, Italy and Spain. Sources were T cells, B-cell-depleted T cells, or PBMCs; the material itself was cDNA or gDNA.

Which cohort a participant joined came from the clinical history participants gave. Trimming took 3 bases from V and 3 from J, leaving 9 bases between them. The CDR3 consists of 14 residues. Germline V CDR1 and CDR2: SGHTA, FQGNSA. Sequenced by immunoSEQ multiplex PCR; TCRdb stores in-frame clones only, minus some. The repertoire holds 120,000 to 150,000 clones, with roughly 83% as singletons. The V gene is TRBV7-2, the J gene TRBJ1-5; no reliable D call. The receptor was derived from a man aged 40-50 years with acute COVID-19. The sample taken for sequencing was PBMCs or T cells enriched from blood (not recorded which). The CDR3 region has the DNA TGTGCCAGCAGCTTGGGAGGGTTCAATCAGCCCCAGCATTTT. This encodes CASSLGGFNQPQHF.